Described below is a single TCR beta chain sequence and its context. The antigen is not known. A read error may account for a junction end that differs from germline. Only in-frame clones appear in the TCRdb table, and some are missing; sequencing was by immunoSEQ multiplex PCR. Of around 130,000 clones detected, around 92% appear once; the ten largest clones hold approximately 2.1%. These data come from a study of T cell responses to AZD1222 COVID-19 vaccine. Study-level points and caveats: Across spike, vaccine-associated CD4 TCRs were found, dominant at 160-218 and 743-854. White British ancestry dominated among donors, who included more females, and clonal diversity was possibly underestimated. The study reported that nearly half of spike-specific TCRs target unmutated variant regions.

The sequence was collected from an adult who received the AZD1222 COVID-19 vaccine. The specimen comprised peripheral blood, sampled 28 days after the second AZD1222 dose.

The CDR3 sequence: CASSLGARGRDEKLFF. In DNA form, the CDR3 reads TGTGCTAGCAGCTTAGGGGCCAGGGGCAGAGATGAAAAACTGTTTTTT. The chain has TRBV7-7 and TRBJ1-4, with a tentative D call TRBD1 (6 bases). The germline V gene has CDR1 SSHAT and CDR2 FNYEAQ (reference sequence). This CDR3 has 16 amino acids.